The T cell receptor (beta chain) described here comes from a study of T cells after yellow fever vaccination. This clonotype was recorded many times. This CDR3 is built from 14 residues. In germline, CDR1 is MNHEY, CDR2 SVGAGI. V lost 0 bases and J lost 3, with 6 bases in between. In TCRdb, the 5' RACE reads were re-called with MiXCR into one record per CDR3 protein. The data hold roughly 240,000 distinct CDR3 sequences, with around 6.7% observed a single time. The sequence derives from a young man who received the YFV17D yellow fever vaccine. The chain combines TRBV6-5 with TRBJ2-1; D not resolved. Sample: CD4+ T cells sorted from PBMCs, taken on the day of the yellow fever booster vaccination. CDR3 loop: CASSYSLRYNEQFF. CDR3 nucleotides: TGTGCCAGCAGTTACTCCTTACGCTACAATGAGCAGTTCTTC.